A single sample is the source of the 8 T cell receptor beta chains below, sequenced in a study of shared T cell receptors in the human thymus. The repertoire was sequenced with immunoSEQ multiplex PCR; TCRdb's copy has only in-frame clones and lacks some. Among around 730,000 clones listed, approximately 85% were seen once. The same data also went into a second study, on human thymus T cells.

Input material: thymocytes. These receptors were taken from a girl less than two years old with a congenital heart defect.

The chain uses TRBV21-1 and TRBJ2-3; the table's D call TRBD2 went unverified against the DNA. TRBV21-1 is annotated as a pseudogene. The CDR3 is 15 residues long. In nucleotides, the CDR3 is TGTGCCAGCAGCCTTAGAAACTATTTCACAGATACGCAGTATTTT. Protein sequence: CASSLRNYFTDTQYF.

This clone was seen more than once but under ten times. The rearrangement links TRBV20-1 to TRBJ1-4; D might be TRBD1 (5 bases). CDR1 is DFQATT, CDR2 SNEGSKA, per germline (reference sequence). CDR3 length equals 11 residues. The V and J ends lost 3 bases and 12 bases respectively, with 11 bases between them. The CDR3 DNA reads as TGCAGTGCTAGTCACACAGGTGAACTGTTTTTT. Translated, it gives CSASHTGELFF.

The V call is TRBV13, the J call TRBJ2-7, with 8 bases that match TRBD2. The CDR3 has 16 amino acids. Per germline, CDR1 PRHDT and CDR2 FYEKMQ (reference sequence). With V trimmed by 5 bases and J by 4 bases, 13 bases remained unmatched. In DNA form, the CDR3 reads TGTGCCAGCAGCCCAAAAACCGGGACTAGGGGTTACGAGCAGTACTTC. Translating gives CASSPKTGTRGYEQYF.

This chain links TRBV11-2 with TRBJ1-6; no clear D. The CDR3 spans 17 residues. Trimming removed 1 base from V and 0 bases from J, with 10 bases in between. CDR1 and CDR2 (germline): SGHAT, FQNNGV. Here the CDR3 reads CASSLVYLSSYNSPLHF. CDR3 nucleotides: TGTGCCAGCAGCTTAGTTTATCTGAGCTCCTATAATTCACCCCTCCACTTT.

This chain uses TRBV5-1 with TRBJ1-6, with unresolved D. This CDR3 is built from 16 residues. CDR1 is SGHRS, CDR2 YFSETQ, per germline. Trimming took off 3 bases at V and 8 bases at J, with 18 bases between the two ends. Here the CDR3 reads CASSSGLPPSYSPLHF. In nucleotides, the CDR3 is TGCGCCAGCAGCTCTGGGCTCCCCCCGTCTTATTCACCCCTCCACTTT. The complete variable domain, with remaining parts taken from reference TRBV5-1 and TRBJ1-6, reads KAGVTQTPRYLIKTRGQQVTLSCSPISGHRSVSWYQQTPGQGLQFLFEYFSETQRNKGNFPGRFSGRQFSNSRSEMNVSTLELGDSALYLCASSSGLPPSYSPLHFGNGTRLTVT.

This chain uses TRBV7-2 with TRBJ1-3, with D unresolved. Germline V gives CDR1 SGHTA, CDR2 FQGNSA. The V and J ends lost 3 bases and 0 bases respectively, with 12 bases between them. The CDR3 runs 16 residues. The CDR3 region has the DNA TGTGCCAGCAGCTTTCGGGGTCACAGCTCTGGAAACACCATATATTTT. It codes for CASSFRGHSSGNTIYF.

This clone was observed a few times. The chain's CDR3 is CASRLTGDYEQYF. The CDR3 coding sequence is TGTGCCAGCAGGCTTACAGGGGACTACGAGCAGTACTTC. The chain carries TRBV6-1 and TRBJ2-7, with 7 bases lining up with TRBD1. Germline CDR1 MNHNS, CDR2 SASEGT. The CDR3 extends over 13 amino acids. Trimming cost V 6 bases and J 3 bases; bases outside gene matches: 5.

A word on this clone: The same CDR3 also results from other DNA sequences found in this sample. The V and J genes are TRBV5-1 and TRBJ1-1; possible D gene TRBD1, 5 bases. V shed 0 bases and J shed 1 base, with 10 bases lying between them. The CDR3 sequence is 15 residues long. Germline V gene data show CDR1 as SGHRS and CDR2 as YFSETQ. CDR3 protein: CASSLAPQGNTEAFF. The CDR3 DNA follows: TGCGCCAGCAGCTTGGCCCCCCAGGGGAACACTGAAGCTTTCTTT.